This TCR beta chain was profiled in a study of OX40 agonist ivuxolimab in advanced cancers. The table lists this clone with a few counts. Germline V gene sequence: CDR1 SNHLY, CDR2 FYNNEI. The CDR3 runs 12 residues. V dropped 8 bases and J dropped 4; count of bases not matched to a gene: 4. The table came from immunoSEQ multiplex PCR; TCRdb's copy has only in-frame clones and leaves some out. The sample consists of more than 20,000 clones, 76% of them appearing once. The chain is built from TRBV2 and TRBJ1-2; the match to TRBD1 covers 7 bases. This receptor was identified in an adult with an advanced solid tumor such as melanoma, head and neck, liver or kidney cancer. The source was CD4+ or CD8+ T cells sorted from blood, collected in a trial of the OX40 agonist ivuxolimab. The CDR3 sequence is CASWAGGYGYTF. In DNA form, the CDR3 reads TGTGCCAGCTGGGCAGGGGGCTATGGCTACACCTTC. Complete variable domain (other parts from reference TRBV2 and TRBJ1-2): EPEVTQTPSHQVTQMGQEVILRCVPISNHLYFYWYRQILGQKVEFLVSFYNNEISEKSEIFDDQFSVERPDGSNFTLKIRSTKLEDSAMYFCASWAGGYGYTFGSGTRLTVV.